Each of the 10 T cell receptor beta chains below was sequenced from the same sample in a study of T cells in Graves' hyperthyroidism and ophthalmopathy. RNA transcripts served as the template for amplifying TCR beta CDR3 regions. A first-round RT-PCR of the TCR CDR3 used the HTBI primer set. TCRdb re-analysed the multiplex PCR reads in MiXCR, keeping a single row per CDR3 protein. This table has hundreds of thousands of distinct CDR3 sequences, over 15% appearing once. Material for sequencing was blood. The source is a woman younger than 30 with Graves' ophthalmopathy.

This clonotype was counted a few times. The rearrangement links TRBV24-1 to TRBJ2-7; 7 bases fit TRBD2. The V and J ends lost 0 bases and 0 bases, in that order; junction bases with no gene match: 4. This CDR3 contains 16 residues. Germline V gene data show CDR1 as KGHDR and CDR2 as SFDVKD. The CDR3 sequence: CATSDLGREFSYEQYF. CDR3 sequence (DNA): TGTGCCACCAGTGATTTGGGGCGGGAGTTCTCCTACGAGCAGTACTTC.

The V call is TRBV27, the J call TRBJ1-5, with no clear D. Germline lookup yields CDR1 MNHEY and CDR2 SMNVEV (reference sequence). V lost 3 bases and J lost 1, with 13 bases in between. The CDR3 runs to 16 residues. The CDR3 here is CASSLGSGTSNQPQHF. DNA for the CDR3: TGTGCCAGCAGTTTGGGCTCGGGTACCAGCAATCAGCCCCAGCATTTT.

At least ten counts were recorded for this clonotype. V is TRBV18 and J is TRBJ1-2, with D possibly being TRBD1 (5 bases). CDR3 length: 14 residues. Trimming cost V 1 base and J 3 bases, with 9 bases left between them. CDR1 is KGHSH and CDR2 is LQKENI in the germline V gene. CDR3 DNA: TGTGCCAGCTCACCACAGGACACCGACTATGGCTACACCTTC. Translated, it gives CASSPQDTDYGYTF.

This clonotype occurred a few times. The V gene is TRBV4-2, the J gene TRBJ2-5, with 8 bases fitting TRBD2. The CDR3 is 16 residues long. The trim removed 1 base at V and 4 bases at J, leaving 8 bases unmatched. Germline CDR1 reads LGHNA; CDR2 reads YNFKEQ. The CDR3 protein is CASSQVREGVGETQYF. The CDR3 DNA follows: TGTGCCAGCAGCCAAGTCCGGGAGGGGGTTGGAGAGACCCAGTACTTC.

The J gene is TRBJ1-1, the V gene TRBV5-8; no clear D gene. V was pared by 7 bases and J by 4 bases, with 20 bases between. The CDR3 runs 15 residues. Per the germline V gene, CDR1 is SGHTS and CDR2 is YDEGEE. The chain's CDR3 is CASSSPHLGSTEAFF. The CDR3 DNA reads TGTGCCAGCTCCTCCCCCCATCTCGGGAGCACTGAAGCTTTCTTT.

V and J are TRBV28 and TRBJ2-7; D is unresolved. Looked up from germline, CDR1 is MDHEN and CDR2 is SYDVKM. This CDR3 is built from 13 residues. Trimming removed 2 bases at V and 2 bases at J, with 7 bases between. The CDR3 loop reads CASSLMMTYEQYF. The CDR3 nucleotides read TGTGCCAGCAGTTTAATGATGACCTACGAGCAGTACTTC. The full variable domain, with the rest looked up from reference TRBV28 and TRBJ2-7, is DVKVTQSSRYLVKRTGEKVFLECVQDMDHENMFWYRQDPGLGLRLIYFSYDVKMKEKGDIPEGYSVSREKKERFSLILESASTNQTSMYLCASSLMMTYEQYFGPGTRLTVT.

J is TRBJ1-2 and V is TRBV7-2; 10 positions agree with TRBD1. The CDR3 runs to 16 residues. Germline V gene data show CDR1 as SGHTA and CDR2 as FQGNSA. With V trimmed by 2 bases and J by 2 bases, 5 bases remained unmatched. CDR3: CASSLSGQGPNYGYTF. In DNA form, the CDR3 reads TGTGCCAGCAGCTTATCGGGACAGGGGCCAAACTATGGCTACACCTTC.

Many counts were recorded for this clonotype. The chain carries TRBV20-1 and TRBJ1-1; weak D call: TRBD1 (5 bases). Germline loops: CDR1 DFQATT, CDR2 SNEGSKA (reference sequence). CDR3 length: 13 amino acids. Trimming shortened V by 1 base and J by 1 base, and 7 bases separated the two germline ends. Here the CDR3 DNA reads TGCAGTGCTAGAGGCAGGGCGAACACTGAAGCTTTCTTT. This sequence encodes CSARGRANTEAFF.

This clonotype showed up many times. The chain has TRBV30 and TRBJ2-7; maybe TRBD1 (6 bases). The CDR3 length is 13 residues. Germline lookup yields CDR1 GTSNPN and CDR2 SVGIG (reference sequence). Trimming pared 6 bases from V and 6 bases from J, leaving 18 bases between. The CDR3 loop reads CACDRSEVGEQYF. CDR3 sequence (DNA): TGTGCCTGTGACAGGTCCGAAGTGGGCGAGCAGTACTTC.

This clonotype has at least ten counts. This chain joins TRBV30 and TRBJ2-7; no definite D call. Trimming removed 0 bases at V and 6 bases at J, with 12 bases between. Germline V gene lookup returns CDR1 GTSNPN and CDR2 SVGIG (reference sequence). CDR3 length: 13 residues. The CDR3 nucleotides are TGTGCCTGGAGTGTAGTTCCAGGCGGCGAGCAGTACTTC. It yields the protein CAWSVVPGGEQYF. Supplemented by reference TRBV30 and TRBJ2-7, the full variable domain reads SQTIHQWPATLVQPVGSPLSLECTVEGTSNPNLYWYRQAAGRGLQLLFYSVGIGQISSEVPQNLSASRPQDRQFILSSKKLLLSDSGFYLCAWSVVPGGEQYFGPGTRLTVT.